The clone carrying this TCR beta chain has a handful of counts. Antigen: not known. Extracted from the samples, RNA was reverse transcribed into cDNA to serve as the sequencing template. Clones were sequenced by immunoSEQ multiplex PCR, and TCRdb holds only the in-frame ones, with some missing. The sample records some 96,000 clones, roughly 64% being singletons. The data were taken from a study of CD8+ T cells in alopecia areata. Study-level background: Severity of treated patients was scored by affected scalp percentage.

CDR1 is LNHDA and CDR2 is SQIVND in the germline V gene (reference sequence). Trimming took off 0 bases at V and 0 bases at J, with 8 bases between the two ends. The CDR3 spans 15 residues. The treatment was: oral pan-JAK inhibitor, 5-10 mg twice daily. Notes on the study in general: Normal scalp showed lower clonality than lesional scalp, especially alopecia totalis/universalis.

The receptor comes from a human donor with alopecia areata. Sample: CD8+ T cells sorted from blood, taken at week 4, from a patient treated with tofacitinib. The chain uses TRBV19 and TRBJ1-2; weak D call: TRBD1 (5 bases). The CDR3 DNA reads TGTGCCAGTAGTATAGATGCAGGGACTAACTATGGCTACACCTTC. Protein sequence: CASSIDAGTNYGYTF.